The 20 T cell receptor beta chains below all came from one sample that was sequenced in a study of CD8 T cells in Susac syndrome. Reverse transcription of roughly 0.5 to 1 ug RNA was performed with random hexamers. TCRdb processed the immunoSEQ multiplex PCR reads anew with MiXCR; each CDR3 protein has one entry. The sample lists about 200,000 distinct CDR3 sequences; 80% to 95% were seen once. Input material: CD8+ T cells from PBMCs. These TCRs come from a human donor with multiple sclerosis.

This chain uses TRBV13 with TRBJ2-5, with a tentative D call TRBD1 (6 bases). This CDR3 is built from 13 residues. CDR1 and CDR2 (germline): PRHDT, FYEKMQ (reference sequence). With 7 bases removed from V and 2 bases from J, the gap between germline ends came to 11 bases. CDR3 residues: CASTQGPQETQYF. DNA of the CDR3: TGTGCCAGCACCCAGGGGCCACAAGAGACCCAGTACTTC.

This rearrangement joins TRBV2 to TRBJ1-1; D might be TRBD1 (5 bases). The ends were cut back, 2 bases at V and 3 bases at J, with 13 bases in the middle. The germline CDR1 and CDR2 sequences are SNHLY and FYNNEI. The CDR3 contains 15 residues. The CDR3 loop reads CASSERTSEDTEAFF. In DNA form, the CDR3 reads TGTGCCAGCAGTGAACGGACAAGTGAAGACACTGAAGCTTTCTTT.

The rearrangement uses TRBV27 and TRBJ2-7; TRBD1 matches 7 bases. The V gene end was trimmed by 2 bases and the J gene end by 7 bases; junction bases not matched to a gene: 11. This CDR3 is 15 amino acids long. Germline V CDR1 and CDR2: MNHEY, SMNVEV (reference sequence). CDR3 sequence: CASSLDRVPTFEQYF. CDR3 bases: TGTGCCAGCAGTTTAGACAGGGTACCTACGTTTGAGCAGTACTTC.

The V and J genes are TRBV6-4 and TRBJ2-1; possibly TRBD2 for D (5 bases). V was pared by 5 bases and J by 2 bases, with 10 bases between. This CDR3 is 14 amino acids long. CDR1 is MRHNA, CDR2 SNTAGT, per germline. DNA of the CDR3: TGTGCCAGCAGTCCAGCGGAAACCTACAATGAGCAGTTCTTC. Its translation is CASSPAETYNEQFF.

The chain joins TRBV12-3 or TRBV12-4 to TRBJ2-2; TRBD1 matches 7 bases. Unmatched junction bases numbered 13, after V lost 6 bases and J lost 3 bases. This CDR3 is 17 amino acids long. The CDR3 coding sequence is TGTGCCAGCAGACTAACTTTGGGACAGTTGGACACCGGGGAGCTGTTTTTT. As protein: CASRLTLGQLDTGELFF.

The chain couples TRBV19 to TRBJ1-1, with D perhaps TRBD1 (6 bases). This CDR3 is built from 13 residues. Deletions cut 9 bases from V and 1 base from J, with 12 bases between. CDR1 is LNHDA and CDR2 is SQIVND in the germline V gene (reference sequence). CDR3 protein: CASQDSSNTEAFF. The CDR3 DNA is TGTGCCAGCCAGGACAGTTCGAACACTGAAGCTTTCTTT.

The chain couples TRBV7-2 to TRBJ2-1; 8 bases fit TRBD1. CDR3 length: 14 amino acids. CDR1 is SGHTA and CDR2 is FQGNSA in the germline V gene. V shed 4 bases, J shed 7 bases, and the junction held 6 bases outside the gene matches. The CDR3 protein is CASSSSDRANEQFF. CDR3 DNA sequence: TGTGCCAGCAGCTCTTCGGACAGGGCTAATGAGCAGTTCTTC.

This chain connects TRBV9 to TRBJ2-1; D not certain. V lost 3 bases, J lost 3 bases, and 13 bases lay in between. Germline-derived CDR1 and CDR2 are SGDLS and YYNGEE. The CDR3 spans 15 residues. The DNA of the CDR3 is TGTGCCAGCAGCGGACCCCTAGGAAGCTACAATGAGCAGTTCTTC. It encodes CASSGPLGSYNEQFF. Complete variable domain (other parts from reference TRBV9 and TRBJ2-1): DSGVTQTPKHLITATGQRVTLRCSPRSGDLSVYWYQQSLDQGLQFLIQYYNGEERAKGNILERFSAQQFPDLHSELNLSSLELGDSALYFCASSGPLGSYNEQFFGPGTRLTVL.

The CDR3 nucleotides are TGTGCCTGGAGTAACAAGGGGGCCCTCCACTTT. It specifies CAWSNKGALHF. The rearrangement links TRBV30 to TRBJ1-6; possible D gene TRBD1, 6 bases. The CDR3 is 11 amino acids. Germline V gene data show CDR1 as GTSNPN and CDR2 as SVGIG (reference sequence). V gave up 2 bases and J gave up 14 bases, with 10 bases separating them.

V gene TRBV20-1 combines with J gene TRBJ2-1, with 10 positions matching TRBD2. This CDR3 spans 12 amino acids. From germline, CDR1 is DFQATT and CDR2 SNEGSKA (reference sequence). For the CDR3, the DNA is TGCGGGACTAGCGAGGTATACAATGAGCAGTTCTTC. Its protein is CGTSEVYNEQFF.

J is TRBJ2-2 and V is TRBV7-6; possible D gene TRBD1, 5 bases. The V end lost 5 bases, the J end lost 6 bases, and 16 bases lay between the germline ends. The CDR3 loop spans 15 amino acids. Germline values: CDR1 SGHVS, CDR2 FNYEAQ. DNA for the CDR3: TGTGCCAGCAGCGATAATTGGGGCGGCGCCGGGGAGCTGTTTTTT. Translated, it gives CASSDNWGGAGELFF.

The chain links TRBV30 to TRBJ1-2; maybe TRBD1 (5 bases). CDR1 is GTSNPN and CDR2 is SVGIG in the germline V gene (reference sequence). V shed 6 bases and J shed 8 bases, with 13 bases lying between them. CDR3 length: 11 residues. In DNA, the CDR3 is TGTGCCTGCAGGGACCCAGAGGGCTACACCTTC. This gives the protein CACRDPEGYTF. Using reference TRBV30 and TRBJ1-2 for the parts outside the CDR3, the full variable domain is SQTIHQWPATLVQPVGSPLSLECTVEGTSNPNLYWYRQAAGRGLQLLFYSVGIGQISSEVPQNLSASRPQDRQFILSSKKLLLSDSGFYLCACRDPEGYTFGSGTRLTVV.

The V and J genes are TRBV6-5 and TRBJ2-7; D perhaps matches TRBD2 (6 bases). The CDR3 sequence is 13 residues long. Per the germline V gene, CDR1 is MNHEY and CDR2 is SVGAGI. V dropped 7 bases and J dropped 3 bases, with 13 bases sitting between them. The CDR3 is CASKGGLVYEQYF. The CDR3 bases are TGTGCCAGCAAGGGAGGACTTGTCTACGAGCAGTACTTC.

The genes are TRBV7-6 and TRBJ2-2; 8 bases are a match to TRBD2. This CDR3 region has 16 residues. After removal of 6 bases from V and 0 bases from J, the junction contained 6 bases not matched to a gene. The germline gives CDR1 SGHVS, CDR2 FNYEAQ. DNA of the CDR3: TGTGCCAGCAGACCGGGAGGGGCTTCGAACACCGGGGAGCTGTTTTTT. It yields the protein CASRPGGASNTGELFF.

This clonotype was seen many times. The rearrangement uses TRBV12-3 or TRBV12-4 and TRBJ2-7; 7 bases align to TRBD2. V lost 6 bases to trimming and J lost 3 bases; unmatched junction nucleotides: 2. This CDR3 contains 12 residues. The CDR3 sequence is CASSPGGYEQYF. CDR3 DNA: TGTGCCAGCAGCCCGGGGGGCTACGAGCAGTACTTC.

The chain is built from TRBV5-4 and TRBJ2-7, with 7 bases fitting TRBD1. Germline V gene data show CDR1 as SGHNT and CDR2 as YYREEE (reference sequence). The CDR3 is made up of 13 amino acids. Trimming at V came to 5 bases and at J to 4 bases, leaving 6 bases not matched to a gene. CDR3 region: CASSSDRVYEQYF. The CDR3 nucleotides read TGTGCCAGCAGTTCTGACAGGGTTTACGAGCAGTACTTC. Full variable domain (remainder filled in from reference TRBV5-4 and TRBJ2-7): ETGVTQSPTHLIKTRGQQVTLRCSSQSGHNTVSWYQQALGQGPQFIFQYYREEENGRGNFPPRFSGLQFPNYSSELNVNALELDDSALYLCASSSDRVYEQYFGPGTRLTVT.

The rearrangement links TRBV23-1 to TRBJ1-6; 8 bases line up with TRBD1. TRBV23-1 is known as an ORF, though its function is uncertain. CDR3 length: 16 amino acids. Trimming at V came to 3 bases and at J to 9 bases, leaving 10 bases not matched to a gene. CDR3 bases: TGCGCCAGCAGTCACCTTGACAGGGGCCAGGGTTCACCCCTCCACTTT. It is translated as CASSHLDRGQGSPLHF.

This clonotype has a handful of counts. This sequence joins TRBV15 and TRBJ1-1; D gene unclear. V shed 0 bases and J shed 3 bases, with 11 bases lying between them. This CDR3 comprises 15 residues. Germline CDR1 and CDR2: LNHNV and YYDKDF (reference sequence). This CDR3 reads CATSRDLGVYTEAFF. For the CDR3, the DNA is TGTGCCACCAGCAGAGATTTAGGTGTTTACACTGAAGCTTTCTTT.

The rearrangement links TRBV27 to TRBJ2-3; D is undetermined. The CDR3 covers 13 residues. V gave up 4 bases and J gave up 6 bases, with 11 bases separating them. Germline V gene lookup returns CDR1 MNHEY and CDR2 SMNVEV (reference sequence). CDR3 residues: CASSYSLGDTQYF. In DNA, the CDR3 is TGTGCCAGCAGTTATTCCTTGGGGGATACGCAGTATTTT.

The CDR3 region is CAWSVPVGRGPYNEQFF. CDR3 nucleotide sequence: TGTGCCTGGAGTGTACCTGTTGGTCGGGGGCCATACAATGAGCAGTTCTTC. The chain has TRBV30 and TRBJ2-1; D tentatively reads TRBD1 or TRBD2 (6 bases each). V was trimmed by 0 bases and J by 4 bases, leaving 19 bases between them. Germline V gives CDR1 GTSNPN, CDR2 SVGIG (reference sequence). The CDR3 loop spans 17 amino acids.